Here is one TCR beta chain with its context. The source of the sample is a study of blood T cell repertoires in COVID-19. Study-wide background: The cDNA or gDNA used as material had been derived from T cells, B-cell-depleted T cells, or PBMCs.

Using immunoSEQ multiplex PCR, the repertoire was profiled, and TCRdb retains in-frame clones only, with some absent. In the table there are 250,000 to 350,000 clones, 87% of which are singletons. The clonotype comes from a woman aged 50 to 60 who had recovered from COVID-19. Sequenced material: peripheral blood.

The CDR3 DNA reads TGTGCCAGCAGTTACGGGACCCGGACAGAAGAGACCCAGTACTTC. This sequence encodes CASSYGTRTEETQYF. The J gene is TRBJ2-5, the V gene TRBV6-5; perhaps TRBD1 as D (6 bases). This CDR3 spans 15 amino acids. The V end was cut by 2 bases, the J end by 3 bases, with 13 bases between. The germline gives CDR1 MNHEY, CDR2 SVGAGI.